What follows describes a single T cell receptor beta chain. Its antigen is as yet unknown. The sample comes from a study of cytomegalovirus exposure and HLA in healthy donors. Study results and limitations: In a later analysis, TCR beta V- and J-gene trimming was associated with a missense DCLRE1C variant.

This CDR3 has 13 residues. V shed 1 base and J shed 7 bases, with 8 bases lying between them. Germline lookup yields CDR1 SGHTA and CDR2 FQGTGA. Vbeta (60) and Jbeta (13) primers were used in the PCR. Here immunoSEQ multiplex PCR was the method, and the copy in TCRdb shows in-frame clones only, minus some. The repertoire holds approximately 75,000 clones, with more than 65% as singletons. The chain links TRBV7-3 to TRBJ2-1; D perhaps matches TRBD2 (5 bases). The TCR originated in a man in his 70s in good health and CMV-seropositive. Sample: PBMCs. CDR3 sequence (DNA): TGTGCCAGCAGCTTAAATAGCGAGAATGAGCAGTTCTTC. Residues: CASSLNSENEQFF.